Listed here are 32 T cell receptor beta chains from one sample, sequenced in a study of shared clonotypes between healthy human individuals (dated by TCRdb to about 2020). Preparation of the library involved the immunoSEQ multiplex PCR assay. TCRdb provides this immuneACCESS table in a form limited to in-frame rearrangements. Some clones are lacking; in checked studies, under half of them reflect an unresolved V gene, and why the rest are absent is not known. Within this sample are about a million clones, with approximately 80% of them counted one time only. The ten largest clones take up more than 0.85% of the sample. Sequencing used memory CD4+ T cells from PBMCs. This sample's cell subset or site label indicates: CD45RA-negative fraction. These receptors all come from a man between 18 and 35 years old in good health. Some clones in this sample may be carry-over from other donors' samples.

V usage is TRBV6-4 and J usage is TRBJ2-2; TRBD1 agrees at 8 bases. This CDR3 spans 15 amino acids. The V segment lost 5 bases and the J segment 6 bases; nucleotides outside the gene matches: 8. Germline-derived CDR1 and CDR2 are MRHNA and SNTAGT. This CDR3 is CASSQDRVGSGELFF. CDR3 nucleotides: TGTGCCAGCAGTCAGGACAGGGTCGGTTCCGGGGAGCTGTTTTTT.

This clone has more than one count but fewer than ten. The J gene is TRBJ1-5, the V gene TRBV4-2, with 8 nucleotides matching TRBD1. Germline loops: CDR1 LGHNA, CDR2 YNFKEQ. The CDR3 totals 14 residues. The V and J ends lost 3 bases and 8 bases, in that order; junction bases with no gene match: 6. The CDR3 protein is CASSHGQGIEPQHF. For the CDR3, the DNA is TGTGCCAGCAGCCACGGACAGGGCATTGAGCCCCAGCATTTT.

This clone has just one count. The CDR3 nucleotides read TGCGCCAGCAGCCAAGCGGGGTCAGATACGCAGTATTTT. Translating it yields CASSQAGSDTQYF. V gene TRBV4-1 combines with J gene TRBJ2-3, with D perhaps TRBD2 (5 bases). The CDR3 has 13 residues. CDR1 and CDR2 from the germline V gene are MGHRA and YSYEKL. The V gene lost 1 base and the J gene lost 4 bases, with 6 bases spanning the gap.

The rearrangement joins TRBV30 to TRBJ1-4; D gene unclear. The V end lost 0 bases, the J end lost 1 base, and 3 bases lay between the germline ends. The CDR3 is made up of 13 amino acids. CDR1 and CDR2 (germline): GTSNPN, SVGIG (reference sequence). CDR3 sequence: CAWSVGTNEKLFF. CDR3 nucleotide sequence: TGTGCCTGGAGTGTAGGAACTAATGAAAAACTGTTTTTT.

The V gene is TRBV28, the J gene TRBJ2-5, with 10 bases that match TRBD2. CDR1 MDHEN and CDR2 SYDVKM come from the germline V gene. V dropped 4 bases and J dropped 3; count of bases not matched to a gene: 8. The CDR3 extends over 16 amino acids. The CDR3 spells CASSSQRTSGKETQYF. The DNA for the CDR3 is TGTGCCAGCAGTTCCCAAAGGACTAGCGGAAAAGAGACCCAGTACTTC.

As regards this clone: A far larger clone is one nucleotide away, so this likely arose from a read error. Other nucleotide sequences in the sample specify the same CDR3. The DNA of the CDR3 is TGTGCCAGCAGCTTAGCGGGTACAGATACGCAGTATTTT. Translating gives CASSLAGTDTQYF. The rearrangement joins TRBV11-2 to TRBJ2-3; D remains ambiguous. Trimming pared 1 base from V and 3 bases from J, leaving 5 bases between. CDR3 length: 13 residues. In germline, CDR1 is SGHAT, CDR2 FQNNGV.

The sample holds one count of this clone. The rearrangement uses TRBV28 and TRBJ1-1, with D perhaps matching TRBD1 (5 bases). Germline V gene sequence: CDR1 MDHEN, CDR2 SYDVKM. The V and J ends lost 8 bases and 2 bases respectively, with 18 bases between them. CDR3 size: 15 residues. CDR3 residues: CASLTVTGYNTEAFF. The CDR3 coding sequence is TGTGCCAGCCTGACGGTAACAGGATATAACACTGAAGCTTTCTTT.

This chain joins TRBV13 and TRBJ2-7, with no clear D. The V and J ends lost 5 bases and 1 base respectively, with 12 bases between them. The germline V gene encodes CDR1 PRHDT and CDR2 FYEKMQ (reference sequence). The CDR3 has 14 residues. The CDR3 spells CASSLTDRSYEQYF. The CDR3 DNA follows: TGTGCCAGCAGCCTAACCGACCGGTCCTACGAGCAGTACTTC. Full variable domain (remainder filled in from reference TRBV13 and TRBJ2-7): AAGVIQSPRHLIKEKRETATLKCYPIPRHDTVYWYQQGPGQDPQFLISFYEKMQSDKGSIPDRFSAQQFSDYHSELNMSSLELGDSALYFCASSLTDRSYEQYFGPGTRLTVT.

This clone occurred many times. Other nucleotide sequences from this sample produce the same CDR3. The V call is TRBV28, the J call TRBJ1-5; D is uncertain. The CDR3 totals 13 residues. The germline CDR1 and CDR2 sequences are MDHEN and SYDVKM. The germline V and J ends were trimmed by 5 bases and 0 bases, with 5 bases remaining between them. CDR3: CASSRDSNQPQHF. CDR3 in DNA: TGTGCCAGCAGTAGGGATAGCAATCAGCCCCAGCATTTT.

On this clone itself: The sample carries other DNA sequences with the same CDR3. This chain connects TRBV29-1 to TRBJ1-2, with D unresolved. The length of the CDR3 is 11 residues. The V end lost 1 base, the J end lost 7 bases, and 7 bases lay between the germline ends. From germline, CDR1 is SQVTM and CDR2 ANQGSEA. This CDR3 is CSVEGAAGYTF. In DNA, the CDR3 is TGCAGCGTTGAAGGGGCTGCTGGCTACACCTTC.

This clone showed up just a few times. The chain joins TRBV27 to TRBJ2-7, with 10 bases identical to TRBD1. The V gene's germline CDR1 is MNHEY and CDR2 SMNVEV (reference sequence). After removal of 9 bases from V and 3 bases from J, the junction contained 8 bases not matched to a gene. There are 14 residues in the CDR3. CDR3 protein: CAREGDRGFYEQYF. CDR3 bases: TGTGCCAGGGAGGGGGACAGGGGCTTCTACGAGCAGTACTTC.

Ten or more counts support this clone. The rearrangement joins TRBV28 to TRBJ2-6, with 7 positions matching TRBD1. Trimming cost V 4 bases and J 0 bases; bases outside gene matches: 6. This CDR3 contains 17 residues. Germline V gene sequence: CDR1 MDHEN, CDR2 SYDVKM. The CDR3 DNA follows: TGTGCCAGCAGTTCCCGAGGGACAGCCTCTGGGGCCAACGTCCTGACTTTC. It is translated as CASSSRGTASGANVLTF.

CDR3 protein: CASSLSRLNQPQHF. The CDR3 DNA is TGTGCCAGCAGTTTATCCCGCCTCAATCAGCCCCAGCATTTT. V and J are TRBV27 and TRBJ1-5; D not certain. Germline-derived CDR1 and CDR2 are MNHEY and SMNVEV (reference sequence). V lost 0 bases, J lost 3 bases, and 6 bases lay in between. This CDR3 has 14 amino acids.

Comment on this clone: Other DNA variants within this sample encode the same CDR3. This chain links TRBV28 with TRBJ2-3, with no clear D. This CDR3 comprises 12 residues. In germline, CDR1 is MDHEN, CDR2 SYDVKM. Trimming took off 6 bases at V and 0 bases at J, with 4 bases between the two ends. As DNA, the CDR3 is TGTGCCAGCAGCTACAGCACAGATACGCAGTATTTT. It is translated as CASSYSTDTQYF.

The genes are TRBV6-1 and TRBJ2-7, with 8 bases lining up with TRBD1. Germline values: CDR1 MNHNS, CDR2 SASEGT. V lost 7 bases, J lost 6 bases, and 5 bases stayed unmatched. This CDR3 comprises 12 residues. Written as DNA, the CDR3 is TGTGCCAGCACGGACAGGGTAGGCGAGCAGTACTTC. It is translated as CASTDRVGEQYF.

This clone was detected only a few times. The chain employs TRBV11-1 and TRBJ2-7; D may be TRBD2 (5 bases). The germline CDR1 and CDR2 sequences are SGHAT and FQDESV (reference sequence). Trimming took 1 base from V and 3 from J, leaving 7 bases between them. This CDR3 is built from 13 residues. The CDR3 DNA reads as TGTGCCAGCAGCTTAGGCCGGGACTACGAGCAGTACTTC. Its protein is CASSLGRDYEQYF.

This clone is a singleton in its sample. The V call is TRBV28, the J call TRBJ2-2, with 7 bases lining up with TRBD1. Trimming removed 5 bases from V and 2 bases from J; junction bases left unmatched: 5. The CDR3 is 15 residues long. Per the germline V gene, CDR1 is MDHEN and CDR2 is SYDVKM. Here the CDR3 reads CASSIDRVNTGELFF. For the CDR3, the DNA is TGTGCCAGCAGTATCGACAGGGTAAACACCGGGGAGCTGTTTTTT.

Here the CDR3 DNA reads TGTGCCAGCAGCTCGGGGGCGGGATCGGGGAAGACCCAGTACTTC. It specifies CASSSGAGSGKTQYF. The V gene is TRBV6-6, the J gene TRBJ2-5; possibly TRBD1 or TRBD2 for D (6 bases each). V lost 6 bases and J lost 6, with 20 bases in between. The CDR3 contains 15 residues. CDR1 is MNHNY and CDR2 is SVGAGI in the germline V gene (reference sequence).

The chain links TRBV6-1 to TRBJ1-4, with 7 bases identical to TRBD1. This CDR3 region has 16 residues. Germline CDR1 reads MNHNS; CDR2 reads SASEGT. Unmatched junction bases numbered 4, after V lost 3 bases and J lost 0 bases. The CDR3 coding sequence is TGTGCCAGCAGTGACCTCGGGACAGCAACTAATGAAAAACTGTTTTTT. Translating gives CASSDLGTATNEKLFF.

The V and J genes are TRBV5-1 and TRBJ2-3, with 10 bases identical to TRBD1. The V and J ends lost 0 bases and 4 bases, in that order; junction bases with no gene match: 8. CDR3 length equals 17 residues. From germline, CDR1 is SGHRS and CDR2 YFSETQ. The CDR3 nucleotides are TGCGCCAGCAGCTTGGGTTCAGGGACAGGGGTTTCAGATACGCAGTATTTT. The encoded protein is CASSLGSGTGVSDTQYF.

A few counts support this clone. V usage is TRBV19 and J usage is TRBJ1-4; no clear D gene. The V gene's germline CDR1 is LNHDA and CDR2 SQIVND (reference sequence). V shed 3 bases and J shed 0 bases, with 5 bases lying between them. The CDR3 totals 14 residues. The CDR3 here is CASSIQATNEKLFF. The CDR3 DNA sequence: TGTGCCAGTAGTATTCAGGCAACTAATGAAAAACTGTTTTTT.

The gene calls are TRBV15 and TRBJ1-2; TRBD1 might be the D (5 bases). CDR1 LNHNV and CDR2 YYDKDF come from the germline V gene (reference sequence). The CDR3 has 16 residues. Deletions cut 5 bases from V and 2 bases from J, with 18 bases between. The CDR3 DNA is TGTGCCACCAGCTCGCACCGCGGCAGGGCCAACTATGGCTACACCTTC. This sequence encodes CATSSHRGRANYGYTF.

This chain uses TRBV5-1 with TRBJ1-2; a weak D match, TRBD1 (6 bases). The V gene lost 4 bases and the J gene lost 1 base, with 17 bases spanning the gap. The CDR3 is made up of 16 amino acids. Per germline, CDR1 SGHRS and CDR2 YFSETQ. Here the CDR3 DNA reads TGCGCCAGCAGCGACTACAGGGCATCCCTTAACTATGGCTACACCTTC. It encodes CASSDYRASLNYGYTF.

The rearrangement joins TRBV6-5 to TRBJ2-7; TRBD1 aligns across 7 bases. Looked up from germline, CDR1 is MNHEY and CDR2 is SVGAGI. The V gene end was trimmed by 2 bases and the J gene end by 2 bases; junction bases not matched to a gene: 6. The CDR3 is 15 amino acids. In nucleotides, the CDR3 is TGTGCCAGCAGTTACGTACAGGGGTCCACCTACGAGCAGTACTTC. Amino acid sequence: CASSYVQGSTYEQYF.

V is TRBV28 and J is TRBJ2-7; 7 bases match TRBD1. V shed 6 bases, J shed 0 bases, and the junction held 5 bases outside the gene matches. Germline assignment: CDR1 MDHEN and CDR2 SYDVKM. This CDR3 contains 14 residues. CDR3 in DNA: TGTGCCAGCAGAAAGACAGGGTACTCCTACGAGCAGTACTTC. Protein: CASRKTGYSYEQYF.

The CDR3 is CASSLSVGTYEQYF. CDR3 sequence (DNA): TGCGCCAGCAGCTTGTCAGTAGGGACCTACGAGCAGTACTTC. The V call is TRBV5-1, the J call TRBJ2-5, with D unclear. The J call may be mistaken, given a closer DNA end match to TRBJ2-7. This CDR3 is built from 14 residues. Germline V lookup: CDR1 SGHRS, CDR2 YFSETQ.

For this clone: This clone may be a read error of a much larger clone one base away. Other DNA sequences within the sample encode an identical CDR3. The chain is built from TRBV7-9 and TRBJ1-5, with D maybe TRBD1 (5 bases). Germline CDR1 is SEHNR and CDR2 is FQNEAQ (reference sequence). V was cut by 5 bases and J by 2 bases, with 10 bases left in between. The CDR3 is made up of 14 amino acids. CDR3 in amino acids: CASSPGGGNQPQHF. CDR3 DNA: TGTGCCAGCAGCCCTGGGGGGGGCAATCAGCCCCAGCATTTT.

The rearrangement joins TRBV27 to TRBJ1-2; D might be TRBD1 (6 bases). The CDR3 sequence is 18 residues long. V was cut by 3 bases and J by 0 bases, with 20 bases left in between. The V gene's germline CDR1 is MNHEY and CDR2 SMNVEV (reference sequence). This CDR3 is CASSFIRAGAGTNYGYTF. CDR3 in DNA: TGTGCCAGCAGTTTCATCAGGGCGGGGGCCGGGACTAACTATGGCTACACCTTC.

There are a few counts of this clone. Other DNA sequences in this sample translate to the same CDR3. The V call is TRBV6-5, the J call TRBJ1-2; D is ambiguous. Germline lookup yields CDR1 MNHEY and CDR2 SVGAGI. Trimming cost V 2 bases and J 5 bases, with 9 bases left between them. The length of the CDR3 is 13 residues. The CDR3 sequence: CASSYGRGYGYTF. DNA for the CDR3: TGTGCCAGCAGTTACGGTCGGGGTTATGGCTACACCTTC.

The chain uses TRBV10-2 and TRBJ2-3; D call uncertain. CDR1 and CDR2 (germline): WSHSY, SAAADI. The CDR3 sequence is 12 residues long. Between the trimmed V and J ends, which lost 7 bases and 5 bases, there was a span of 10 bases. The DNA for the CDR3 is TGCGCCAGCATGTTTGGGAAAGATACGCAGTATTTT. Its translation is CASMFGKDTQYF.

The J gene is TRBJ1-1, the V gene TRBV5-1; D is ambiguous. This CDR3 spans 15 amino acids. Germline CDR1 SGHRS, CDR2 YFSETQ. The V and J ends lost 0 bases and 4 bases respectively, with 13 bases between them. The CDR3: CASSLVGVSATEAFF. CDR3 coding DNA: TGCGCCAGCAGCTTGGTTGGGGTAAGTGCCACTGAAGCTTTCTTT. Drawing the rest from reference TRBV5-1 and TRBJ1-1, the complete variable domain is KAGVTQTPRYLIKTRGQQVTLSCSPISGHRSVSWYQQTPGQGLQFLFEYFSETQRNKGNFPGRFSGRQFSNSRSEMNVSTLELGDSALYLCASSLVGVSATEAFFGQGTRLTVV.

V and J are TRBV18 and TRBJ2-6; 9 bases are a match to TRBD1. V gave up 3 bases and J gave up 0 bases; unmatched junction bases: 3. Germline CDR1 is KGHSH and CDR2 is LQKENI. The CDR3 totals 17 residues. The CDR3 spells CASSPGQGSSGANVLTF. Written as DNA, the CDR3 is TGTGCCAGCTCACCGGGACAGGGTTCCTCTGGGGCCAACGTCCTGACTTTC.